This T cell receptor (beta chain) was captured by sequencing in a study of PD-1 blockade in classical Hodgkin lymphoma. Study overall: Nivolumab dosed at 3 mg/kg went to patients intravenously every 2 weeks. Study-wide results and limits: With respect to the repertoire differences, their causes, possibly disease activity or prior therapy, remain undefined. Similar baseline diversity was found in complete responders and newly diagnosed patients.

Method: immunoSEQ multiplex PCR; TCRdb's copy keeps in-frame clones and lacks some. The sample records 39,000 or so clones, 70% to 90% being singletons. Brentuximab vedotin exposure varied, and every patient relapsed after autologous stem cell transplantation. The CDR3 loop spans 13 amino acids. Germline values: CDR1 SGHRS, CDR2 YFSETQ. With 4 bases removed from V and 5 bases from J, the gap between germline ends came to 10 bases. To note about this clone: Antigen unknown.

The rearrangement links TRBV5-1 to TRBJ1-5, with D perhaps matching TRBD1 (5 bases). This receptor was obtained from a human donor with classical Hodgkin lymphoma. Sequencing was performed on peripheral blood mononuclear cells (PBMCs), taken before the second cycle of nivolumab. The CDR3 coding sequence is TGCGCCAGCAGCCAGGGACGCGATCAGCCCCAGCATTTT. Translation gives CASSQGRDQPQHF.